This T cell receptor (beta chain) was observed in a study of T cells in Graves' hyperthyroidism and ophthalmopathy. A word on this clonotype: Its matching antigen is unknown. This could be a read error, since a much larger clone is one nucleotide away.

Overall study findings and caveats: Most thyroid clonotypes that were expanded above 0.001 also turned up in blood.

Amplification targeted TCR beta CDR3 regions from RNA transcripts. The HTBI set primed first-round TCR CDR3 RT-PCR. From the multiplex PCR reads, TCRdb called clonotypes with MiXCR, one entry per CDR3 protein. Counted here are about 290,000 distinct CDR3 sequences, nearly 15% occurring once; the ten biggest clones make up 30% to 35%. CDR3 length: 13 amino acids. Germline CDR1 reads DFQATT; CDR2 reads SNEGSKA (reference sequence). Recently diagnosed hyperthyroidism of less than 2 months' duration affected patients aged 18 to 65. The study left out patients who had uncontrolled infection, other autoimmune disease, pregnancy or lactation. Sampled blood dates from first hyperthyroidism diagnosis, and it precedes any ophthalmopathy symptoms.

Material: blood. The chain joins TRBV20-1 to TRBJ2-7; tentatively, D is TRBD1 (6 bases). The assigned J gene may be wrong: the sequence end matches TRBJ2-1 better. This TCR was sampled from a woman in her 50s with Graves' hyperthyroidism that later progressed to Graves' ophthalmopathy. CDR3 protein: CSAQKTGAYEQFF. In DNA, the CDR3 is TGCAGTGCGCAAAAGACAGGCGCGTACGAGCAGTTCTTC.